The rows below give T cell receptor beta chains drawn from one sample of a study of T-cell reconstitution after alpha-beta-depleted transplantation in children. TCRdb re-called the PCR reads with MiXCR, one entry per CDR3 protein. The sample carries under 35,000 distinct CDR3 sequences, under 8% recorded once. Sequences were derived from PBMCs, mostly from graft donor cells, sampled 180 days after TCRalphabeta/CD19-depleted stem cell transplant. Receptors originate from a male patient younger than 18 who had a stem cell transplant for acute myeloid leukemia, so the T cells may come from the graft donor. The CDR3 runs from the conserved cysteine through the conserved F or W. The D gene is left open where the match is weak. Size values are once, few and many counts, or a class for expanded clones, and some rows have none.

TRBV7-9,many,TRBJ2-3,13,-,TGTGCCAGCAGCTTAGGGCTAGCAGATACGCAGTATTTT,CASSLGLADTQYF
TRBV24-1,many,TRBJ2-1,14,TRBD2,TGTGCCACCAGTAGTAGCGGGGATTACAATGAGCAGTTCTTC,CATSSSGDYNEQFF
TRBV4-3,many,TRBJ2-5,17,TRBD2,TGCGCCAGCAGCCAAGATGGGAGAGCGGGGCTCCAAGAGACCCAGTACTTC,CASSQDGRAGLQETQYF
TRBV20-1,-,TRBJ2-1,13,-,TGCAGTGCTCAGACCACCCACCTCGTGCGGCAGTTCTTC,CSAQTTHLVRQFF
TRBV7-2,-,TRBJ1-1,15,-,TGTGCCAGCAGCTTAGCGCAGGCGGTGAACACTGAAGCTTTCTTT,CASSLAQAVNTEAFF
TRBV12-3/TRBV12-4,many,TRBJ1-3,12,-,TGTGCCAGCAGCTTAACAAGAGGCACCATATATTTT,CASSLTRGTIYF
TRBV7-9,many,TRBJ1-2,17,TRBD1,TGTGCCAGCAGCTTATGGACAGGGGGCTACTATTACTATGGCTACACCTTC,CASSLWTGGYYYYGYTF
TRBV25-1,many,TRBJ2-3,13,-,TGTGCCAGCAGTCACCTGGAGGGGCGTACGCAGTATTTT,CASSHLEGRTQYF
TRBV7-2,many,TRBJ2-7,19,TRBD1,TGTGCCAGCAGCTTAGGGGACAGGGATAGTTGGACTGGGCCCTACGAGCAGTACTTC,CASSLGDRDSWTGPYEQYF
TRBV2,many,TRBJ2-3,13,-,TGTGCCAGCAGTTTCCGGACTAACCGACCGCAGTATTTT,CASSFRTNRPQYF
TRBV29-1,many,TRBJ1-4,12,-,TGCAGCGCGGAAGGGGGAAATGAAAAACTGTTTTTT,CSAEGGNEKLFF
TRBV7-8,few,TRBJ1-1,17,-,TGTGCCAGCAGCTCCTACACCGTCACAGTTTCGAACACTGAAGCTTTCTTT,CASSSYTVTVSNTEAFF
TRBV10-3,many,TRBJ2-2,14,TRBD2,TGTGCCATCACAGGCGGACCGGGGGGCGGGGAGCTGTTTTTT,CAITGGPGGGELFF
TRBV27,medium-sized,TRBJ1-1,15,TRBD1,TGTGCCAGCATAAGGCAATGGACAGGGAACACTGAAGCTTTCTTT,CASIRQWTGNTEAFF
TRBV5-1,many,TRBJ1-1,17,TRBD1,TGCGCCAGCAGCTCAAGGACAGGGGGCTTCATGAACACTGAAGCTTTCTTT,CASSSRTGGFMNTEAFF
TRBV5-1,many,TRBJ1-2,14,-,TGCGCCAGCAGCCCAAGGACAGAAAACTATGGCTACACCTTC,CASSPRTENYGYTF
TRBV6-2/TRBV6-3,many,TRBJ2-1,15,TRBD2,TGTGCCAGCAGTTCCCGACTAGCGGTCTACAATGAGCAGTTCTTC,CASSSRLAVYNEQFF
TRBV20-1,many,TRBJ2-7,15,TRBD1,TGCAGTGCTAGAGATTGGGACAGGAACTCCTACGAGCAGTACTTC,CSARDWDRNSYEQYF
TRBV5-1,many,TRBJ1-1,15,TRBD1,TGCGCCAGCAGCCCAGCGGGACAGACTCACACTGAAGCTTTCTTT,CASSPAGQTHTEAFF
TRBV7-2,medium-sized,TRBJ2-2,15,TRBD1,TGTGCCAGCAGCTCCCGCGGGACAGGGGCCGGGGAGCTGTTTTTT,CASSSRGTGAGELFF
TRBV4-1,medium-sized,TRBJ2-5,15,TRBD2,TGCGCCAGCAGCCCCGGACTAGCGGGAAGAGAGACCCAGTACTTC,CASSPGLAGRETQYF
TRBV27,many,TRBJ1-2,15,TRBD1,TGTGCCAGCAGTATTACCGGGACAGGAAATATTGGCTACACCTTC,CASSITGTGNIGYTF
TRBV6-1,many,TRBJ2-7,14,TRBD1,TGTGCCAGCAGTGAATTACAGGGGGCGTCCGAGCAGTACTTC,CASSELQGASEQYF
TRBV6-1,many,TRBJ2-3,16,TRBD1,TGTGCCAGCAGTCCCGGGACAGGGGTTTTCACAGATACGCAGTATTTT,CASSPGTGVFTDTQYF
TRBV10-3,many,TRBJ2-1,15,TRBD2,TGTGCCATCGGTCTTGGGACTAGCGGGCGGATTGAGCAGTTCTTC,CAIGLGTSGRIEQFF
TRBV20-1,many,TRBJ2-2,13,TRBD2,TGCAGTGCTCTAGCGGGAGCCACCGGGGAGCTGTTTTTT,CSALAGATGELFF
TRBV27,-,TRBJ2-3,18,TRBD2,TGTGCGGCCAGTTATCGACTAGCGGGGGGGTCACCGACGGATACGCAGTATTTT,CAASYRLAGGSPTDTQYF
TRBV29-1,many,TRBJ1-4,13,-,TGCAGCGCTGCCGGGGCGGCTAATGAAAAACTGTTTTTT,CSAAGAANEKLFF
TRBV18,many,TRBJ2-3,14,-,TGTGCCAGCTCACCGGCCAGGAAAGCCGATACGCAGTATTTT,CASSPARKADTQYF
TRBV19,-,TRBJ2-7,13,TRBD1,TGTGCCAGTAGTATCCAACAGGGGTACGAGCAGTACTTC,CASSIQQGYEQYF
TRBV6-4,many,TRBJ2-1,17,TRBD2,TGTGCCAGCAATAGGCTAGCGGGAGGAAGGTCCTACAATGAGCAGTTCTTC,CASNRLAGGRSYNEQFF
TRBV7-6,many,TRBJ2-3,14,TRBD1,TGTGCCAGCAGCCCCCGGACAGGGGGCAATACGCAGTATTTT,CASSPRTGGNTQYF
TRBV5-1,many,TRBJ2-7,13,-,TGCGCCAGCAGGCCCACACGGGAGCGGGAGCAGTACTTC,CASRPTREREQYF
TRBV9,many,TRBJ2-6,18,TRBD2,TGTGCCAGCAGCGTAGTGGCGGGAGGGCCAGGAGGGGCCAACGTCCTGACTTTC,CASSVVAGGPGGANVLTF
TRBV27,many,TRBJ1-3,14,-,TGTGCCAGCAGTTTACAGGGAGCCCAGCACACCATATATTTT,CASSLQGAQHTIYF
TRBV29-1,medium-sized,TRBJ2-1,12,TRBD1,TGCAGCGCTGGACAGGCGTACAATGAGCAGTTCTTC,CSAGQAYNEQFF
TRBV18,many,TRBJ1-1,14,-,TGTGCCAGCTCACCATCGCGGAGTGCTTCTGAAGCTTTCTTT,CASSPSRSASEAFF
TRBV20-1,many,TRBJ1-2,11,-,TGCAGTGCTAGCCCCGGGTTAGGCTACACCTTC,CSASPGLGYTF
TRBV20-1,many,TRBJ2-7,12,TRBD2,TGCAGTGCTCCGGGACTAGCGAACGAGCAGTACTTC,CSAPGLANEQYF
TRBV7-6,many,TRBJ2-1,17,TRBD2,TGTGCCAGCAGCTTAGGGCAAGAACCGGGGGGGTGGAATGAGCAGTTCTTC,CASSLGQEPGGWNEQFF
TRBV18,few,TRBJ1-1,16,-,TGTGCCAGCTCACCCACACTCGGACAAGGGAGGACTGAAGCTTTCTTT,CASSPTLGQGRTEAFF
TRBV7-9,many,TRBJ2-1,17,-,TGTGCCAGCAGCCCAGGGGCCGCTAGCACCATCTACAATGAGCAGTTCTTC,CASSPGAASTIYNEQFF
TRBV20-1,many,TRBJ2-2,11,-,TGCAGTGCAAGGGGGGCCGGGGAGCTGTTTTTT,CSARGAGELFF
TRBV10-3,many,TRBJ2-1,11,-,TGTGCCATCAGTGGAACGATTGAGCAGTTCTTC,CAISGTIEQFF
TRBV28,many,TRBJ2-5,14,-,TGTGCCAGCAGTTTAACGAGGGGGAAAGAGACCCAGTACTTC,CASSLTRGKETQYF
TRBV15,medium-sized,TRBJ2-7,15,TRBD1,TGTGCCACCAGCAGAGATTATAAGGGGGCTGGGGAGCAGTACTTC,CATSRDYKGAGEQYF
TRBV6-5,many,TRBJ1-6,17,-,TGTGCCAGCAGTTTAGCCAATCTACAGGGATGGAATTCACCCCTCCACTTT,CASSLANLQGWNSPLHF
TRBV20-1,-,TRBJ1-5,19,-,TGCTGTGCCCAGGCTGCGGGCAGCGGCGGGTTCTATAGCAATCAGCCCCAGCATTTT,CCAQAAGSGGFYSNQPQHF
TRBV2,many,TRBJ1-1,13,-,TGTGCCAGCATCTCCCAGGGTATCACTGAAGCTTTCTTT,CASISQGITEAFF
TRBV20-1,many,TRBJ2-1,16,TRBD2,TGCAGTGCTTCCCTGAGACTAGCGAATTCCTACAATGAGCAGTTCTTC,CSASLRLANSYNEQFF
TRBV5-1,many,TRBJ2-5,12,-,TGCGCCAGCAGCTTGGGGGTAGAGACCCAGTACTTC,CASSLGVETQYF
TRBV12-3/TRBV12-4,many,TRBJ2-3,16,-,TGTGCCAGCAGTTTACCGACACCGTCTAGCACAGATACGCAGTATTTT,CASSLPTPSSTDTQYF
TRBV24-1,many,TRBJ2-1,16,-,TGTGCCACCAGTGACTCCGGGACGCCGGTCCGGGGGGAGCAGTTCTTC,CATSDSGTPVRGEQFF
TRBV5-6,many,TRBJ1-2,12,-,TGTGCCAGCAGCTTGGGCGGGGTCGGCTACACCTTC,CASSLGGVGYTF